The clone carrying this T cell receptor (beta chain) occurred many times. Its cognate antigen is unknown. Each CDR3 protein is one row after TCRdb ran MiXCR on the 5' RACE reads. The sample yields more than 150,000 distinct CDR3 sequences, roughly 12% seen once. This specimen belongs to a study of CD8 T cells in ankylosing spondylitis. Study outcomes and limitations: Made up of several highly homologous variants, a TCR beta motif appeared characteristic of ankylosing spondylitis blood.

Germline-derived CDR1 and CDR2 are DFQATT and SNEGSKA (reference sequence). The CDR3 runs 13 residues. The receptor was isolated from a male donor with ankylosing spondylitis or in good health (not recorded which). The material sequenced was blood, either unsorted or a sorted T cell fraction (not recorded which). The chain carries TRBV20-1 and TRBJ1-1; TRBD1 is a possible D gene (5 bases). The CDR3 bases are TGCAGGGCCCTATGGGGGACGAACACTGAAGCTTTCTTT. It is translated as CRALWGTNTEAFF.